This T cell receptor (beta chain) comes out of a study of cytomegalovirus exposure and HLA in healthy donors. A multiplex PCR was run with 60 Vbeta primers and 13 Jbeta primers. Using immunoSEQ multiplex PCR, the repertoire was profiled, and TCRdb retains in-frame clones only, with some absent. The sample's table shows about 160,000 clones. CDR3 length equals 18 residues. Looked up from germline, CDR1 is MGHRA and CDR2 is YSYEKL. Losses at the gene ends were 1 base for V and 7 bases for J; bases not matched to a gene: 8. The source is a man aged 30 to 45 in good health and CMV-seronegative. The sample was PBMCs. V gene TRBV4-1 combines with J gene TRBJ2-2; 14 positions agree with TRBD2. The CDR3 region is CASSQASGTSGRSGELFF. The CDR3 region has the DNA TGCGCCAGCAGCCAAGCCTCCGGGACTAGCGGGAGAAGCGGGGAGCTGTTTTTT.